This TCR beta chain was recorded in a study of cytomegalovirus exposure and HLA in healthy donors. Looking at the study overall: The Caucasian-associated ancestry cluster held under 90% of roughly 400 genotyped donors. Study-wide results and caveats: Later on, an analysis tied roughly 17,000 TCR beta sequences to HLA alleles at 0.05 false discovery rate.

With 4 bases clipped from V and 2 bases from J, the junction kept 3 bases outside the gene matches. The CDR3 runs 15 residues. Per the germline V gene, CDR1 is MNHEY and CDR2 is SVGAGI. To note about this clone: What it binds is not known.

PCR was performed using 60 Vbeta and 13 Jbeta primers. Sequencing used immunoSEQ multiplex PCR; TCRdb keeps in-frame clones, though not all of them. This sample has roughly 130,000 clones; around 84% occur once, and the top ten carry about 3%. Sequenced: PBMCs. The TCR comes from a woman aged 18-30 years in good health and CMV-seropositive. The chain carries TRBV6-5 and TRBJ1-3, with 9 bases aligning to TRBD1. CDR3 loop: CASSSTGGPGNTIYF. CDR3 DNA sequence: TGTGCCAGCAGTTCGACAGGGGGACCTGGAAACACCATATATTTT.